Below are 13 T cell receptor beta chains sequenced from a single sample in a study of beta chain features in type 1 diabetes. Investigators reverse transcribed all isolated RNA, so they sequenced expressed TCRB transcripts. Clones were read by immunoSEQ multiplex PCR, and TCRdb kept only the in-frame ones, dropping some. The sample shows fewer than 250,000 clones, over 8.5% of them seen only once. The sequencing input was naive CD4+ T cells from blood. The receptors were gathered from a woman in her late teens or twenties in good health.

The table lists this clone with a few counts. The gene calls are TRBV18 and TRBJ2-1, with D unresolved. Trimming took 3 bases from V and 9 from J, leaving 6 bases between them. The CDR3 has 11 amino acids. Germline V CDR1 and CDR2: KGHSH, LQKENI. The CDR3 nucleotides are TGTGCCAGCTCACCTCGAGTTGAGCAGTTCTTC. Encoded protein: CASSPRVEQFF.

A note on this clone: It may be a read error: a sequence one base away is much more abundant. The chain joins TRBV6-1 to TRBJ1-1, with D unresolved. The germline CDR1 and CDR2 sequences are MNHNS and SASEGT. V lost 5 bases to trimming and J lost 2 bases, with 3 bases between them. This CDR3 contains 11 residues. The CDR3 DNA is TGTGCCAGCAGTACAAACACTGAAGCTTTCTTT. Translating it yields CASSTNTEAFF.

The table lists this clone with a few counts. The chain employs TRBV5-1 and TRBJ1-6; tentatively, D is TRBD1 (5 bases). Germline loops: CDR1 SGHRS, CDR2 YFSETQ. The CDR3 length is 15 residues. Trimming took 0 bases from V and 7 from J, leaving 11 bases between them. The CDR3 reads CASSLEGLMNSPLHF. The CDR3 nucleotides are TGCGCCAGCAGCTTGGAGGGACTGATGAATTCACCCCTCCACTTT. The variable domain in full, with the rest retrieved from reference TRBV5-1 and TRBJ1-6, is KAGVTQTPRYLIKTRGQQVTLSCSPISGHRSVSWYQQTPGQGLQFLFEYFSETQRNKGNFPGRFSGRQFSNSRSEMNVSTLELGDSALYLCASSLEGLMNSPLHFGNGTRLTVT.

This clone was detected many times. The chain has TRBV7-9 and TRBJ2-1; D unclear. The germline V gene has CDR1 SEHNR and CDR2 FQNEAQ (reference sequence). With 5 bases removed from V and 4 bases from J, the gap between germline ends came to 12 bases. The CDR3 consists of 14 residues. CDR3 nucleotides: TGTGCCAGCAGCCCCGCGACTTATTACAATGAGCAGTTCTTC. It specifies CASSPATYYNEQFF.

This clone was detected many times. The CDR3 loop reads CAYLGQDKETQYF. Here the CDR3 DNA reads TGTGCCTACCTCGGACAGGATAAGGAGACCCAGTACTTC. The chain joins TRBV30 to TRBJ2-5, with 7 bases lining up with TRBD1. The CDR3 length is 13 residues. Germline lookup yields CDR1 GTSNPN and CDR2 SVGIG (reference sequence). Germline trimming cut 7 bases from V and 5 bases from J; bases unmatched to any gene: 10.

This clone was seen at least ten times. The V and J genes are TRBV7-8 and TRBJ1-2, with 8 bases matching TRBD1. Per germline, CDR1 SGHVS and CDR2 FQNEAQ. The trim removed 0 bases at V and 9 bases at J, leaving 3 bases unmatched. The CDR3 runs to 13 residues. CDR3 DNA: TGTGCCAGCAGCTTAGCAGGGACAGGTCGCTACACCTTC. This codes for CASSLAGTGRYTF. The full variable domain, with the rest looked up from reference TRBV7-8 and TRBJ1-2, is GAGVSQSPRYKVAKRGQDVALRCDPISGHVSLFWYQQALGQGPEFLTYFQNEAQLDKSGLPSDRFFAERPEGSVSTLKIQRTQQEDSAVYLCASSLAGTGRYTFGSGTRLTVV.

In its sample, this clone was seen a few times. The V gene is TRBV7-2, the J gene TRBJ2-2, with D perhaps TRBD2 (6 bases). V lost 1 base and J lost 0, with 18 bases in between. CDR3 size: 19 residues. Germline V CDR1 and CDR2: SGHTA, FQGNSA. The CDR3: CASSLVQGFGGANTGELFF. CDR3 in DNA: TGTGCCAGCAGCTTAGTTCAGGGTTTCGGGGGAGCGAACACCGGGGAGCTGTTTTTT.

The rearrangement links TRBV27 to TRBJ2-7; TRBD1 matches at 8 bases. J was trimmed by 5 bases and V by 6 bases; bases with no gene match: 27. The CDR3 extends over 20 amino acids. Germline V gene data show CDR1 as MNHEY and CDR2 as SMNVEV (reference sequence). The chain's CDR3 is CASRPRPDRARTGRIDEQYF. CDR3 in DNA: TGTGCCAGCAGACCCCGACCCGACAGGGCTCGGACAGGGAGGATCGACGAGCAGTACTTC.

On this clone itself: Other DNA sequences in this sample translate to the same CDR3. The gene calls are TRBV2 and TRBJ2-5; D may be TRBD1 (6 bases). In germline, CDR1 is SNHLY, CDR2 FYNNEI. V was shortened by 4 bases and J by 4 bases, with 13 bases between the two germline ends. This CDR3 has 14 residues. The CDR3 nucleotides are TGTGCCAGCAGTGCCGACAGGCTTACAGAGACCCAGTACTTC. This codes for CASSADRLTETQYF. The whole variable domain, filled in from reference TRBV2 and TRBJ2-5, reads EPEVTQTPSHQVTQMGQEVILRCVPISNHLYFYWYRQILGQKVEFLVSFYNNEISEKSEIFDDQFSVERPDGSNFTLKIRSTKLEDSAMYFCASSADRLTETQYFGPGTRLLVL.

The chain carries TRBV6-1 and TRBJ2-3, with D possibly TRBD2 on 5 matching bases. Germline V gene sequence: CDR1 MNHNS, CDR2 SASEGT. This CDR3 is 14 amino acids long. V lost 8 bases and J 2 bases, leaving 14 bases between the germline ends. In DNA, the CDR3 is TGTGCCAGCCACCGAGGGAGCTTCACAGATACGCAGTATTTT. Protein sequence: CASHRGSFTDTQYF.

V and J are TRBV18 and TRBJ1-1; TRBD1 agrees at 9 bases. The CDR3 consists of 15 residues. Germline lookup yields CDR1 KGHSH and CDR2 LQKENI. The J segment lost 4 bases and the V segment lost 5 bases, leaving 8 bases of the junction unmatched. CDR3: CASSTKTGGSTEAFF. For the CDR3, the DNA is TGTGCCAGCTCAACGAAGACAGGGGGTAGCACTGAAGCTTTCTTT.

This clone was seen many times. The genes are TRBV7-2 and TRBJ2-3; 14 bases match TRBD2. The V and J ends lost 5 bases and 0 bases, in that order; junction bases with no gene match: 7. The CDR3 is made up of 18 amino acids. CDR1 and CDR2 from the germline V gene are SGHTA and FQGNSA. CDR3 amino acids: CASSRGLAGVPSTDTQYF. The CDR3 coding sequence is TGTGCCAGCAGCCGGGGACTAGCGGGGGTTCCTAGCACAGATACGCAGTATTTT.

This sequence joins TRBV18 and TRBJ2-5; 12 bases match TRBD1. In germline, CDR1 is KGHSH, CDR2 LQKENI. V lost 3 bases and J lost 2; bases outside the gene matches: 10. This CDR3 has 18 amino acids. Here the CDR3 DNA reads TGTGCCAGCTCACCGGGGGACAGGGGGCTAGAAGGACAAGAGACCCAGTACTTC. It translates to CASSPGDRGLEGQETQYF. The full variable domain, its missing parts supplied by reference TRBV18 and TRBJ2-5, is NAGVMQNPRHLVRRRGQEARLRCSPMKGHSHVYWYRQLPEEGLKFMVYLQKENIIDESGMPKERFSAEFPKEGPSILRIQQVVRGDSAAYFCASSPGDRGLEGQETQYFGPGTRLLVL.